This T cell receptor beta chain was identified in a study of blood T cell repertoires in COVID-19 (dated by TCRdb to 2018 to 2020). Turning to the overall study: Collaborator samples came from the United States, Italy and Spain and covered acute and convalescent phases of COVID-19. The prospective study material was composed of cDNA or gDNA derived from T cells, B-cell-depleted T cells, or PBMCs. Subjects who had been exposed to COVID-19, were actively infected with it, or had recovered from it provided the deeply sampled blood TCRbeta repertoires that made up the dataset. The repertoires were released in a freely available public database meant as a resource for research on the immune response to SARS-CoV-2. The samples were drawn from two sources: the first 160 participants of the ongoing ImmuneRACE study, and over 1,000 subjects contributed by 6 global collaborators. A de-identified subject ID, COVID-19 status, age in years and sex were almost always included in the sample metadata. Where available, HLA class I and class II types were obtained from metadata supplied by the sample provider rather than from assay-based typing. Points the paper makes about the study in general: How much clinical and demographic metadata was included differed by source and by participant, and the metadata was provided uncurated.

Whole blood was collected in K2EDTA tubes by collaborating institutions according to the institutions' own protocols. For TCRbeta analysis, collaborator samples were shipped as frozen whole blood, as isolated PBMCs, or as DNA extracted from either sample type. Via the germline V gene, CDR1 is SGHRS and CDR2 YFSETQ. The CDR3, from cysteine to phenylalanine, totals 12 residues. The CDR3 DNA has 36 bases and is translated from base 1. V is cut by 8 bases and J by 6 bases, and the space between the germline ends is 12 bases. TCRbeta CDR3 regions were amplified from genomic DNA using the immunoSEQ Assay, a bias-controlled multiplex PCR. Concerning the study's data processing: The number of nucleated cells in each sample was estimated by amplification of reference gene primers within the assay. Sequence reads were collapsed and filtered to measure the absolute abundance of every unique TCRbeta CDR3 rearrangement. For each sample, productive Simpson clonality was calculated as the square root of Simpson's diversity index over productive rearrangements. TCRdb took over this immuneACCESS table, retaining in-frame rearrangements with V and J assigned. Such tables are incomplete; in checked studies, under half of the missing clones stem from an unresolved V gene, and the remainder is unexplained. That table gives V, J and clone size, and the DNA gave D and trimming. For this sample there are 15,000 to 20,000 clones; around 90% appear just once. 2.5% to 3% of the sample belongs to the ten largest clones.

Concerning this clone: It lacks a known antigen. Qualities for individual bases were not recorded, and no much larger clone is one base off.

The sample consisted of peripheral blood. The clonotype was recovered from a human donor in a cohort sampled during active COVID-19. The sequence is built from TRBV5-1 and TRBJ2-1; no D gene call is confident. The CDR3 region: CASLSETNEQFF. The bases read TGCGCCAGTCTCAGCGAGACCAATGAGCAGTTCTTC.